This T cell receptor beta chain was identified during a study of cytomegalovirus exposure and HLA in healthy donors. Trimming removed 5 bases at V and 0 bases at J, with 11 bases between. CDR1 and CDR2 (germline): ENHRY, SYGVKD. The CDR3 totals 15 residues. The PCR was carried out with 60 Vbeta primers and 13 Jbeta primers. Generated by immunoSEQ multiplex PCR, the TCRdb table keeps only in-frame clones and is missing some. The top ten hold roughly 14% of the sample, which has 110,000 to 150,000 clones, around 72% seen once. The V and J genes are TRBV10-3 and TRBJ1-5, with a possible D match to TRBD1 (5 bases). The source material was PBMCs. This clonotype was sampled from a human donor in good health. DNA of the CDR3: TGTGCCATCAGTACAGGCCCCGATAGCAATCAGCCCCAGCATTTT. Translation: CAISTGPDSNQPQHF.